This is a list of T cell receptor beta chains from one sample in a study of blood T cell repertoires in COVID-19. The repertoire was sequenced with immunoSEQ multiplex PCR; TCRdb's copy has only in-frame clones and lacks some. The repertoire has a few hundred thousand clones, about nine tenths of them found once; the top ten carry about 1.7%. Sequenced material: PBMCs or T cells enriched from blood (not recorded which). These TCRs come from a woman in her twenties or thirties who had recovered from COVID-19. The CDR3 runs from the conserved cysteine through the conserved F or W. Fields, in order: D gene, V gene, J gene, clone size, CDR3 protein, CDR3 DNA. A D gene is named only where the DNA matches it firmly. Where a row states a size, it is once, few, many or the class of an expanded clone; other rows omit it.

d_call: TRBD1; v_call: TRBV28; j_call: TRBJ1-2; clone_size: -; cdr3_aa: CASSWTGGGYGYTF; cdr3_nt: TGTGCCAGCAGTTGGACAGGGGGGGGCTATGGCTACACCTTC
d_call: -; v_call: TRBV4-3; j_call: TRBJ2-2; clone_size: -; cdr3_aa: CASSQDPRGTGELFF; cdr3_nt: TGCGCCAGCAGCCAAGATCCCAGGGGAACCGGGGAGCTGTTTTTT
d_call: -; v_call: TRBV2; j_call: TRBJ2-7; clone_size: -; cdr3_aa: CASTVDRSEQYF; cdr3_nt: TGTGCCAGCACCGTAGACAGATCCGAGCAGTACTTC
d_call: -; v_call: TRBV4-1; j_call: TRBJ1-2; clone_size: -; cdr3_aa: CASSQSTGYGYTF; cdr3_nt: TGCGCCAGCAGCCAATCGACAGGATACGGCTACACCTTC
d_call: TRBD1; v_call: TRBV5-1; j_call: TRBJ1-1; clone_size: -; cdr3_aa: CASSHEGQGTEAFF; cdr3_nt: TGCGCCAGCAGCCACGAGGGACAGGGGACTGAAGCTTTCTTT
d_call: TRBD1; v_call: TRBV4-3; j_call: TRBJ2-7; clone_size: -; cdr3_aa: CASSWDRLREQYF; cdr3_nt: TGCGCCAGCAGCTGGGACAGACTACGCGAGCAGTACTTC
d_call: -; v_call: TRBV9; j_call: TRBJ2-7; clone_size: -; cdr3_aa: CASSKGTGWGDEQYF; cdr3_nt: TGTGCCAGCAGCAAAGGGACGGGGTGGGGGGACGAGCAGTACTTC
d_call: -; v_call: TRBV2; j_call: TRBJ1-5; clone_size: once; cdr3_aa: CASSEVGAGQPQHF; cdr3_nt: TGTGCCAGCAGTGAAGTGGGGGCGGGTCAGCCCCAGCATTTT
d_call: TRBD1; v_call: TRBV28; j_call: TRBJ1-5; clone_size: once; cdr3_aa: CASSNGQGGQPQHF; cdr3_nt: TGTGCCAGCAGCAACGGACAGGGAGGTCAGCCCCAGCATTTT
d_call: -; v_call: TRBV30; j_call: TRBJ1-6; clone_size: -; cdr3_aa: CAWSFEGPGRSPLHF; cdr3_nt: TGTGCCTGGAGTTTCGAGGGCCCCGGCAGGTCACCCCTCCACTTT
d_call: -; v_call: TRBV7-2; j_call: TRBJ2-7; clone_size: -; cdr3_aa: CASSSETGSEQYF; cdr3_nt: TGTGCCAGCAGCTCAGAAACAGGGTCCGAGCAGTACTTC
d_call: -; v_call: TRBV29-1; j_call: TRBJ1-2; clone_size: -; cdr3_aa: CSVEKEGPIYGYTF; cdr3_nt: TGCAGCGTTGAAAAGGAGGGGCCAATCTATGGCTACACCTTC
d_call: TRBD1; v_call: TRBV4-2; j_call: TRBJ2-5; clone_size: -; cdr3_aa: CASSQQQDRGQETQYF; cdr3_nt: TGTGCCAGCAGCCAACAACAAGACAGGGGTCAAGAGACCCAGTACTTC
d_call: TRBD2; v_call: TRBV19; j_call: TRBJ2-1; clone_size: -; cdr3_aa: CASSISPPQLAGGRGEQFF; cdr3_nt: TGTGCCAGTAGTATAAGCCCCCCCCAACTAGCGGGGGGGCGGGGTGAGCAGTTCTTC
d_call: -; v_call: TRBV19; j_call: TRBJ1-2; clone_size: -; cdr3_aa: CASSITAGKGYTF; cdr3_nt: TGTGCCAGTAGTATAACGGCAGGGAAAGGCTACACCTTC
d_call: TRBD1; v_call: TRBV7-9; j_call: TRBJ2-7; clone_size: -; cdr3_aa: CASSDYRGLEHEQYF; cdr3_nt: TGTGCCAGCAGCGATTACAGGGGATTGGAACACGAGCAGTACTTC
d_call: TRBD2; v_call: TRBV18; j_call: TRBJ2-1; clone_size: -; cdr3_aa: CASSPLTSGILRYNEQFF; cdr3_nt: TGTGCCAGCTCACCCTTGACTAGCGGGATATTACGGTACAATGAGCAGTTCTTC
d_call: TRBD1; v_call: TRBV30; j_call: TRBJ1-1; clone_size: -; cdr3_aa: CACRGQGNTEAFF; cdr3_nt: TGTGCCTGTCGGGGACAGGGGAACACTGAAGCTTTCTTT
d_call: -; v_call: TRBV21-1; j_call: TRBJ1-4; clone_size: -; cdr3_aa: CASLMCGTTNEKLFF; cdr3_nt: TGTGCCAGCTTAATGTGCGGGACAACTAATGAAAAACTGTTTTTT
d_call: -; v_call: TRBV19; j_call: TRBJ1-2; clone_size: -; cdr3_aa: CASSIVSVYGYTF; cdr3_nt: TGTGCCAGTAGTATAGTATCGGTGTATGGCTACACCTTC
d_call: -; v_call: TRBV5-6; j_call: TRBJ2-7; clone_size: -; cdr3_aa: CASSLVGGSNLYEQYF; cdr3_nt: TGTGCCAGCAGCTTGGTCGGGGGATCCAACCTCTACGAGCAGTACTTC
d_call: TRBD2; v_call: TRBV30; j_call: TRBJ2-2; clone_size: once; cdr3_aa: CAGTPGLPSGDTGELFF; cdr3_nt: TGTGCCGGAACACCCGGGTTGCCTAGCGGTGACACCGGGGAGCTGTTTTTT